Listed below are T cell receptor beta chains from one sample, sequenced in a study of immune heterogeneity within non-small cell lung tumors. TCRdb used MiXCR to reprocess the multiplex PCR reads, holding one entry per CDR3 protein. Of fewer than 13,000 distinct CDR3 sequences in the sample, around 29% were seen once. The sample taken for sequencing was lung tumor tissue. The receptor set was obtained from a man aged 45-65 years with non-small cell lung cancer. The CDR3 runs from the conserved cysteine through the conserved F or W. D genes are given only for firm matches. Clone size is shown for a subset of rows, as once, few, many or a class of expanded clone.

d_gene: TRBD2
abundance: medium-sized
v_gene: TRBV27
j_gene: TRBJ2-7
CDR3nt: TGTGCCAGCAGTTTATCGGCCGGACTAGCGGGAGAAGAGCAGTACTTC
CDR3aa: CASSLSAGLAGEEQYF

d_gene: NA
abundance: NA
v_gene: TRBV7-8
j_gene: TRBJ2-1
CDR3nt: TGTGCCAGCAGCTTAGGACCATCCGGGACTTGGTTAGAGGAGACGAATGAGCAGTTCTTC
CDR3aa: CASSLGPSGTWLEETNEQFF

d_gene: NA
abundance: medium-sized
v_gene: TRBV30
j_gene: TRBJ1-1
CDR3nt: TGTGCCTGGTCTGAACGGGAGAACACTGAAGCTTTCTTT
CDR3aa: CAWSERENTEAFF

d_gene: TRBD1
abundance: NA
v_gene: TRBV27
j_gene: TRBJ1-5
CDR3nt: TGTGCCACCCGACAGGGGGCTCAGCCCCAGCATTTT
CDR3aa: CATRQGAQPQHF

d_gene: TRBD2
abundance: few
v_gene: TRBV19
j_gene: TRBJ2-3
CDR3nt: TGTGCCAGTAGTATGGGGGGGACAGATACGCAGTATTTT
CDR3aa: CASSMGGTDTQYF

d_gene: TRBD1
abundance: many
v_gene: TRBV19
j_gene: TRBJ2-2
CDR3nt: TGTGCCAGTAGTATCGACAGGGGATATATCGGGGAGCTGTTTTTT
CDR3aa: CASSIDRGYIGELFF

d_gene: NA
abundance: many
v_gene: TRBV28
j_gene: TRBJ2-2
CDR3nt: TGTGCCAGCACCCTCCAGAGGGCCACCGGGGAGCTGTTTTTT
CDR3aa: CASTLQRATGELFF

d_gene: NA
abundance: NA
v_gene: TRBV4-2
j_gene: TRBJ2-7
CDR3nt: TGTGCCAGCAGCCAAGATTCCGGGAGCTCCTACGAGCAGTACTTC
CDR3aa: CASSQDSGSSYEQYF

d_gene: NA
abundance: NA
v_gene: TRBV19
j_gene: TRBJ1-5
CDR3nt: TGTTCCAGTACGCGAGGGGTAGCTAATCAGCCCCAGCATTTT
CDR3aa: CSSTRGVANQPQHF

d_gene: NA
abundance: many
v_gene: TRBV7-9
j_gene: TRBJ1-2
CDR3nt: TGTGCCAGCAGCTTATGGGCCTCAGCTAACTATGGCTACACCTTC
CDR3aa: CASSLWASANYGYTF

d_gene: NA
abundance: many
v_gene: TRBV20-1
j_gene: TRBJ1-6
CDR3nt: TGCAGTGCTAGAGATATCAGGCAGGGCCAATCACCCCTCCACTTT
CDR3aa: CSARDIRQGQSPLHF

d_gene: NA
abundance: many
v_gene: TRBV27
j_gene: TRBJ1-1
CDR3nt: TGTGCCAGTACATTACAGGATCCGAACACTGAAGCTTTCTTT
CDR3aa: CASTLQDPNTEAFF

d_gene: NA
abundance: medium-sized
v_gene: TRBV6-1
j_gene: TRBJ1-6
CDR3nt: TGTGCCAGCACAGCGGTACAGGGTAATTCACCCCTCCACTTT
CDR3aa: CASTAVQGNSPLHF

d_gene: NA
abundance: NA
v_gene: TRBV5-1
j_gene: TRBJ2-3
CDR3nt: TGCGCCAGCAGCTTGGGGGGCGGGAGCACAGATACGCAGTATTTT
CDR3aa: CASSLGGGSTDTQYF

d_gene: NA
abundance: NA
v_gene: TRBV27
j_gene: TRBJ2-2
CDR3nt: TGTGCCAGCAGTTTTGGCGGCTTGGGCCGGGAGCTGTTTTTT
CDR3aa: CASSFGGLGRELFF

d_gene: NA
abundance: many
v_gene: TRBV2
j_gene: TRBJ2-1
CDR3nt: TGTGCCAGCAGTGACAGGGCTAACAATGAGCAGTTCTTC
CDR3aa: CASSDRANNEQFF

d_gene: TRBD1
abundance: few
v_gene: TRBV20-1
j_gene: TRBJ1-1
CDR3nt: TGCAGTGCTAGACCGGAACAGGGGGTGGCTTTCTTT
CDR3aa: CSARPEQGVAFF

d_gene: NA
abundance: many
v_gene: TRBV6-1
j_gene: TRBJ2-1
CDR3nt: TGTGCCACCGGTCGGGGGCAGGACCCTGAGCAGTTCTTC
CDR3aa: CATGRGQDPEQFF

d_gene: TRBD1
abundance: medium-sized
v_gene: TRBV27
j_gene: TRBJ2-3
CDR3nt: TGTGCCAGCAGTTTCCGGACAGGGGGGAAAGATACGCAGTATTTT
CDR3aa: CASSFRTGGKDTQYF

d_gene: NA
abundance: medium-sized
v_gene: TRBV2
j_gene: TRBJ2-7
CDR3nt: TGTGCCAGCAGTGAAGACGGGGACTACGAGCAGTACTTC
CDR3aa: CASSEDGDYEQYF

d_gene: NA
abundance: NA
v_gene: TRBV20-1
j_gene: TRBJ1-2
CDR3nt: TGCAGTGAGAGAGGGGGGGAAAACTATGGCTACACCTTC
CDR3aa: CSERGGENYGYTF

d_gene: TRBD2
abundance: NA
v_gene: TRBV7-9
j_gene: TRBJ2-1
CDR3nt: TGTGCCAGCAGCTTAGGGAGGGGACTAGCGGGTCGAGTAGGGCAGTTCTTC
CDR3aa: CASSLGRGLAGRVGQFF

d_gene: TRBD2
abundance: medium-sized
v_gene: TRBV27
j_gene: TRBJ2-4
CDR3nt: TGTGCCTCCCGGGGGGTACTAGCCAAAAACATTCAGTACTTC
CDR3aa: CASRGVLAKNIQYF

d_gene: NA
abundance: NA
v_gene: TRBV24-1
j_gene: TRBJ2-5
CDR3nt: TGTGCCACCAGTGGGTCGGTGGGGGTACGAGAGACCCAGTACTTC
CDR3aa: CATSGSVGVRETQYF

d_gene: TRBD1
abundance: NA
v_gene: TRBV12-3/TRBV12-4
j_gene: TRBJ1-4
CDR3nt: TGTGCCAGCAGTGTAACAGGGGGCGACGAAAAACTGTTTTTT
CDR3aa: CASSVTGGDEKLFF

d_gene: NA
abundance: NA
v_gene: TRBV19
j_gene: TRBJ1-5
CDR3nt: TGTGCCAGTATAACCGCCGGGGGTAGCAATCAGCCCCAGCATTTT
CDR3aa: CASITAGGSNQPQHF

d_gene: NA
abundance: many
v_gene: TRBV4-1
j_gene: TRBJ2-5
CDR3nt: TGCGCCAGCAGCCAAGATCTTGGGTCGACCCAGTACTTC
CDR3aa: CASSQDLGSTQYF

d_gene: TRBD1
abundance: NA
v_gene: TRBV2
j_gene: TRBJ1-4
CDR3nt: TGTGCCAGCAGTGAAGAGGAGGGGGCGGGGGAAAAACTGTTTTTT
CDR3aa: CASSEEEGAGEKLFF

d_gene: TRBD1
abundance: NA
v_gene: TRBV30
j_gene: TRBJ2-6
CDR3nt: TGTGCCTGGGGGACAGGGTACTTCTCTGGGGCCAAAGTCCTGACTTTC
CDR3aa: CAWGTGYFSGAKVLTF

d_gene: NA
abundance: NA
v_gene: TRBV18
j_gene: TRBJ2-3
CDR3nt: TGTGCCAGCTCACCAGGGCAAAATCCAACAGATACGCAGTATTTT
CDR3aa: CASSPGQNPTDTQYF

d_gene: NA
abundance: medium-sized
v_gene: TRBV30
j_gene: TRBJ2-7
CDR3nt: TGTGCCTGGAATCAAGGTCAGGTCAAGCAGTACTTC
CDR3aa: CAWNQGQVKQYF

d_gene: NA
abundance: many
v_gene: TRBV30
j_gene: TRBJ2-5
CDR3nt: TGTGCCTGGAGTGTCAAAGAGACCCAGTACTTC
CDR3aa: CAWSVKETQYF

d_gene: TRBD2
abundance: NA
v_gene: TRBV20-1
j_gene: TRBJ2-7
CDR3nt: TGCAGTGCCCCGGGACTAGCGGGCTGCGAGCAGTACTTC
CDR3aa: CSAPGLAGCEQYF

d_gene: TRBD1
abundance: medium-sized
v_gene: TRBV20-1
j_gene: TRBJ1-1
CDR3nt: TGCAGTGCTCAGACCAACCGGGACAGAAGCGAAGCTTTCTTT
CDR3aa: CSAQTNRDRSEAFF

d_gene: TRBD1
abundance: many
v_gene: TRBV6-1
j_gene: TRBJ2-1
CDR3nt: TGTGCCAGCAGTGGACGACAGGGGGCGAACAATGAGCAGTTCTTC
CDR3aa: CASSGRQGANNEQFF

d_gene: NA
abundance: medium-sized
v_gene: TRBV27
j_gene: TRBJ2-3
CDR3nt: TGTGCCAGCAGTTTAATTTTCAGCGGGTCTAGCACAGATACGCAGTATTTT
CDR3aa: CASSLIFSGSSTDTQYF

d_gene: NA
abundance: few
v_gene: TRBV5-1
j_gene: TRBJ2-5
CDR3nt: TGCGCCAGCAGCGGGAGCGGGTACCAAGAGACCCAGTACTTC
CDR3aa: CASSGSGYQETQYF

d_gene: NA
abundance: NA
v_gene: TRBV28
j_gene: TRBJ1-1
CDR3nt: TGTGCCAGCACCCGGGGGAACACTGAAGCTTTCTTT
CDR3aa: CASTRGNTEAFF

d_gene: NA
abundance: many
v_gene: TRBV27
j_gene: TRBJ1-4
CDR3nt: TGTGCCAGCAGTTTATTAGGAGGGGGTGATGAAAAACTGTTTTTT
CDR3aa: CASSLLGGGDEKLFF

d_gene: NA
abundance: many
v_gene: TRBV18
j_gene: TRBJ1-1
CDR3nt: TGTGCCAGCTCACTGACTTCGGCAGCAATGAACACTGAAGCTTTCTTT
CDR3aa: CASSLTSAAMNTEAFF

d_gene: TRBD1
abundance: many
v_gene: TRBV7-8
j_gene: TRBJ1-1
CDR3nt: TGTGCCAGCAGCCCAATGGGGGACAGGGTATTTGCTTTCTTT
CDR3aa: CASSPMGDRVFAFF

d_gene: NA
abundance: NA
v_gene: TRBV6-1
j_gene: TRBJ2-5
CDR3nt: TGTGCCAGCAGCCGCCGGGCACAAGAGACCCAGTACTTC
CDR3aa: CASSRRAQETQYF

d_gene: NA
abundance: NA
v_gene: TRBV28
j_gene: TRBJ1-1
CDR3nt: TGTGCCAGCAGTTTATCAGGGGTGGACACTGAAGCTTCCTTT
CDR3aa: CASSLSGVDTEASF

d_gene: NA
abundance: once
v_gene: TRBV7-8
j_gene: TRBJ1-4
CDR3nt: TGTGCCAGAAGCTTAGTACGCCGGGATAATGAAAAACTGTTTTTT
CDR3aa: CARSLVRRDNEKLFF

d_gene: TRBD1
abundance: NA
v_gene: TRBV2
j_gene: TRBJ2-3
CDR3nt: TGTGCCAACAGAAAGGGAGTAGGGGGCGCGGTAGATACGCAGTATTTT
CDR3aa: CANRKGVGGAVDTQYF

d_gene: NA
abundance: few
v_gene: TRBV3-1
j_gene: TRBJ1-1
CDR3nt: TGTGCCAGCAGCCAACACGCGGGTATGAACACTGAAGCTTTCTTT
CDR3aa: CASSQHAGMNTEAFF

d_gene: NA
abundance: medium-sized
v_gene: TRBV20-1
j_gene: TRBJ2-7
CDR3nt: TGCAGTGCTGACACCGGGGAGGCCTACGAGCAGTACTTC
CDR3aa: CSADTGEAYEQYF

d_gene: NA
abundance: medium-sized
v_gene: TRBV19
j_gene: TRBJ1-5
CDR3nt: TGTGCCAGTAGTATTGGGGAGGACAAGGTGCCCCAGCATTTT
CDR3aa: CASSIGEDKVPQHF

d_gene: NA
abundance: many
v_gene: TRBV12-3/TRBV12-4
j_gene: TRBJ1-4
CDR3nt: TGTGCCAGCAGTCCTCGGGACGGACTAAAAATTGCAACTAATGAAAAACTGTTTTTT
CDR3aa: CASSPRDGLKIATNEKLFF

d_gene: TRBD1
abundance: few
v_gene: TRBV5-1
j_gene: TRBJ2-3
CDR3nt: TGCGCCAGCAGCTCCCGGGACAGGGATTCGCAGTATTTT
CDR3aa: CASSSRDRDSQYF

d_gene: TRBD1
abundance: many
v_gene: TRBV19
j_gene: TRBJ2-5
CDR3nt: TGTGCCAGTAGTACCCTGACAGGGCACAAAGAGACCCAGTACTTC
CDR3aa: CASSTLTGHKETQYF

d_gene: NA
abundance: few
v_gene: TRBV6-1
j_gene: TRBJ1-4
CDR3nt: TGTGCCAGCAGGTCCCTCGGGGAAAAACTGTTTTTT
CDR3aa: CASRSLGEKLFF

d_gene: TRBD1
abundance: medium-sized
v_gene: TRBV6-5
j_gene: TRBJ2-1
CDR3nt: TGTGCCAGCAGTTACGGGGGACAGTTCAATGAGCAGTTCTTC
CDR3aa: CASSYGGQFNEQFF